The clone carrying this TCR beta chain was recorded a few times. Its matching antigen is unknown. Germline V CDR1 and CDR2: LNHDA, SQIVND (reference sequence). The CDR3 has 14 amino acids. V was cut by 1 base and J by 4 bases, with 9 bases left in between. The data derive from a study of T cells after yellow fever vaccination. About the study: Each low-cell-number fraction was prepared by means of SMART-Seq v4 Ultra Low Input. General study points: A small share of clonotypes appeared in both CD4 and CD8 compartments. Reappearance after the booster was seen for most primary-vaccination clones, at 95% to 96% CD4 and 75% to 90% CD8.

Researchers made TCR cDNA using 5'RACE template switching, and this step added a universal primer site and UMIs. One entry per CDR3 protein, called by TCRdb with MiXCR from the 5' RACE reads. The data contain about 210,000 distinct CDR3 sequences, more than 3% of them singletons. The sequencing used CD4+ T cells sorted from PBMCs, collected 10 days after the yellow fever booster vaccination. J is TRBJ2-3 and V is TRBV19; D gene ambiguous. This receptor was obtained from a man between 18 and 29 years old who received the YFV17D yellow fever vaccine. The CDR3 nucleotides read TGTGCCAGTAGTATAGTTAGGATGGCAGATACGCAGTATTTT. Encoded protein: CASSIVRMADTQYF.